The present T cell receptor beta chain was sequenced within a study of cytomegalovirus exposure and HLA in healthy donors. Study-wide points: A missense DCLRE1C variant was associated with V- and J-gene trimming of TCR beta chains in a later analysis, and an independent cohort replicated the association. An analysis that was carried out later associated approximately 15,000 TCR beta sequences with HLA alleles at 0.05 false discovery rate. According to an earlier analysis, most TCR beta V segments yielded productive rearrangements about 90% or about 30% of the time. As was reported, the HLA-A and HLA-B alleles of most subjects were accurately predicted from TCR beta sequences.

The CDR3 loop spans 18 amino acids. Germline V gene lookup returns CDR1 SGHTA and CDR2 FQGNSA. The V and J ends lost 5 bases and 4 bases, in that order; junction bases with no gene match: 16. Comments on this clone: Its antigen is still unknown.

Use of 60 Vbeta and 13 Jbeta primers characterized the PCR. The repertoire was sequenced with immunoSEQ multiplex PCR; TCRdb's copy has only in-frame clones and lacks some. This sample's clone table lists approximately 200,000 clones. The source is a boy aged 10-17 years in good health and CMV-seronegative. Sequencing input: PBMCs. The chain recombines TRBV7-2 with TRBJ2-2; 7 positions match TRBD2. CDR3 sequence (DNA): TGTGCCAGCAGCACTCTCGGTGGCCTAGCGGTATCCACCGGGGAGCTGTTTTTT. Translated: CASSTLGGLAVSTGELFF.